This TCR beta chain was profiled in a study of blood T cell repertoires in COVID-19. Study-level background: PBMCs, B-cell-depleted T cells, or T cells provided the cDNA or gDNA that made up the material.

The CDR3 totals 18 residues. Germline assignment: CDR1 SGHVS and CDR2 FNYEAQ. Trimming removed 5 bases from V and 1 base from J; junction bases left unmatched: 7. As processed by the authors: Reference gene primer amplification gave nucleated cell count estimates. Measured with immunoSEQ multiplex PCR; TCRdb has only the in-frame clones, and not every one. V and J calls and clone size are as listed in that table; D and trimming were resolved from the DNA. Here the sample spans about 140,000 clones, around 78% being singletons. The sample was peripheral blood. The chain uses TRBV7-6 and TRBJ2-3; 15 bases fit TRBD2. The TCR was taken from an elderly woman with active or convalescent COVID-19. In nucleotides, the CDR3 is TGTGCCAGCAGCCCTTGGACTAGCGGGGGGGTAGGCACAGATACGCAGTATTTT. It is translated as CASSPWTSGGVGTDTQYF.